Listed here are 20 T cell receptor beta chains from one sample, sequenced in a study of T-cell reconstitution after alpha-beta-depleted transplantation in children. This sample's TCRbeta library carried unique molecular identifier barcodes. A single record per CDR3 protein comes from TCRdb applying MiXCR to the PCR reads. The data hold 200,000 to 250,000 distinct CDR3 sequences, with 11% observed a single time. Sequenced here: PBMCs, sampled before TCRalphabeta/CD19-depleted stem cell transplant. Receptors originate from a child less than two years old with acute myeloid leukemia, due to receive a stem cell transplant.

This clonotype was seen only a few times. The chain joins TRBV12-3 or TRBV12-4 to TRBJ2-2; D might be TRBD2 (5 bases). Trimming removed 7 bases at V and 0 bases at J, with 15 bases between. The CDR3 totals 16 residues. CDR3 in amino acids: CASISLLGANTGELFF. For the CDR3, the DNA is TGTGCCAGCATCTCGCTCCTCGGGGCGAACACCGGGGAGCTGTTTTTT.

This clonotype was observed at least ten times. The chain carries TRBV12-3 or TRBV12-4 and TRBJ2-1; 10 positions match TRBD2. The CDR3 has 13 amino acids. Unmatched junction bases numbered 2, after V lost 7 bases and J lost 5 bases. The CDR3 nucleotides read TGTGCCAGCAATGGACTAGCGGACAATGAGCAGTTCTTC. The encoded protein is CASNGLADNEQFF.

V is TRBV5-4 and J is TRBJ2-7, with TRBD2 matching 8 bases. From germline, CDR1 is SGHNT and CDR2 YYREEE (reference sequence). V lost 0 bases to trimming and J lost 2 bases; unmatched junction nucleotides: 10. The CDR3 spans 17 residues. CDR3 bases: TGTGCCAGCAGCTTGGCAGGAGCGGGAGAAGTCCCCTACGAGCAGTACTTC. This sequence encodes CASSLAGAGEVPYEQYF.

This clonotype was observed many times. The rearrangement uses TRBV5-1 and TRBJ1-4; D is ambiguous. V lost 0 bases and J 8 bases, leaving 14 bases between the germline ends. The CDR3 is made up of 15 amino acids. In germline, CDR1 is SGHRS, CDR2 YFSETQ. The CDR3 DNA is TGCGCCAGCAGCTTGGTTAGTCAGAAGGCGGAAAAACTGTTTTTT. Protein sequence: CASSLVSQKAEKLFF.

This clonotype was observed at least ten times. This chain connects TRBV20-1 to TRBJ2-3; no clear D gene. Germline V gives CDR1 DFQATT, CDR2 SNEGSKA (reference sequence). Trimming removed 0 bases from V and 7 bases from J, with 11 bases in between. The CDR3 extends over 13 amino acids. DNA of the CDR3: TGCAGTGCTAGAGATCGGAGCGAGTATACGCAGTATTTT. Its translation: CSARDRSEYTQYF.

The J gene is TRBJ1-3, the V gene TRBV28, with no clear D. The CDR3 runs 13 residues. V lost 5 bases, J lost 6 bases, and 11 bases lay in between. Germline-derived CDR1 and CDR2 are MDHEN and SYDVKM. CDR3 bases: TGTGCCAGCAGTGCTTTGGGCCCAAACACCATATATTTT. This gives the protein CASSALGPNTIYF.

The chain joins TRBV30 to TRBJ2-7, with 7 bases that match TRBD2. The germline CDR1 and CDR2 sequences are GTSNPN and SVGIG (reference sequence). The CDR3 extends over 16 amino acids. V gave up 2 bases and J gave up 2 bases; unmatched junction bases: 12. CDR3 in amino acids: CAWSQNWGGGTYEQYF. Here the CDR3 DNA reads TGTGCCTGGAGTCAAAACTGGGGGGGAGGGACCTACGAGCAGTACTTC. Full variable domain (missing parts from reference TRBV30 and TRBJ2-7): SQTIHQWPATLVQPVGSPLSLECTVEGTSNPNLYWYRQAAGRGLQLLFYSVGIGQISSEVPQNLSASRPQDRQFILSSKKLLLSDSGFYLCAWSQNWGGGTYEQYFGPGTRLTVT.

This clonotype appeared many times. The chain employs TRBV29-1 and TRBJ2-3; perhaps TRBD2 as D (6 bases). The V end lost 7 bases, the J end lost 1 base, and 12 bases lay between the germline ends. Germline loops: CDR1 SQVTM, CDR2 ANQGSEA. The length of the CDR3 is 13 residues. The CDR3 is CSAGGGGTDTQYF. CDR3 nucleotides: TGCAGCGCCGGAGGAGGGGGCACAGATACGCAGTATTTT.

The chain recombines TRBV12-3 or TRBV12-4 with TRBJ2-1; 7 bases match TRBD1. Unmatched junction bases numbered 10, after V lost 8 bases and J lost 9 bases. This CDR3 is built from 13 residues. The CDR3 DNA follows: TGTGCCAGCGGGGGACAGCCCGTTGGTGAGCAGTTCTTC. Protein sequence: CASGGQPVGEQFF.

At least ten counts were recorded for this clonotype. V and J are TRBV7-2 and TRBJ1-2; D perhaps matches TRBD1 (5 bases). The ends were cut back, 6 bases at V and 7 bases at J, with 15 bases in the middle. Germline CDR1 reads SGHTA; CDR2 reads FQGNSA. This CDR3 spans 13 amino acids. The CDR3: CASSSSGRIGYTF. The CDR3 nucleotides read TGTGCCAGCAGTTCGTCGGGACGGATTGGCTACACCTTC.

This clonotype was observed many times. V is TRBV20-1 and J is TRBJ2-3; D perhaps matches TRBD2 (5 bases). Per the germline V gene, CDR1 is DFQATT and CDR2 is SNEGSKA (reference sequence). The CDR3 consists of 16 residues. V was clipped by 3 bases and J by 2 bases, with 18 bases between them. This chain's CDR3 is CSASHQSGAITDTQYF. The CDR3 DNA reads TGCAGTGCTAGTCATCAAAGCGGCGCAATCACAGATACGCAGTATTTT.

This clonotype was observed a handful of times. The V call is TRBV3-1, the J call TRBJ2-1, with a weak D call TRBD2 (5 bases). Per germline, CDR1 LGHDT and CDR2 YNNKEL (reference sequence). V was clipped by 4 bases and J by 0 bases, with 16 bases between them. The CDR3 runs 17 residues. The CDR3 loop reads CASSPILAPSSYNEQFF. The CDR3 nucleotides read TGTGCCAGCAGCCCGATTTTAGCGCCTAGCTCCTACAATGAGCAGTTCTTC.

This clonotype has a count of ten or more. V is TRBV5-1 and J is TRBJ1-2; TRBD1 aligns across 7 bases. This CDR3 has 14 amino acids. V dropped 3 bases and J dropped 4; count of bases not matched to a gene: 6. CDR1 is SGHRS and CDR2 is YFSETQ in the germline V gene. Here the CDR3 reads CASSSGTDLYGYTF. The CDR3, as DNA: TGCGCCAGCAGCTCCGGGACAGACCTCTATGGCTACACCTTC.

This chain joins TRBV12-3 or TRBV12-4 and TRBJ1-1, with a tentative D call TRBD1 (5 bases). The CDR3 covers 12 residues. Trimming stripped 8 bases from V and 1 base from J, with 8 bases between. CDR3 in DNA: TGTGCCAGCCGCGGGGGGAACACTGAAGCTTTCTTT. Protein: CASRGGNTEAFF.

This clonotype appeared a few times. V is TRBV30 and J is TRBJ1-1; D call uncertain. CDR3 size: 15 residues. Germline V gene data show CDR1 as GTSNPN and CDR2 as SVGIG (reference sequence). V shed 2 bases and J shed 2 bases, with 15 bases lying between them. This CDR3 is CAWSRGKAKNTEAFF. CDR3 DNA sequence: TGTGCCTGGAGTAGAGGGAAGGCCAAAAACACTGAAGCTTTCTTT.

The gene calls are TRBV28 and TRBJ1-6, with unresolved D. Germline CDR1 reads MDHEN; CDR2 reads SYDVKM. V was cut by 5 bases and J by 8 bases, with 13 bases left in between. The CDR3 length is 14 residues. The CDR3: CASSPTQLHSPLHF. The CDR3 coding sequence is TGTGCCAGCAGTCCAACACAGCTTCATTCACCCCTCCACTTT.

This clonotype was recorded at least ten times. This chain links TRBV20-1 with TRBJ2-1; 9 bases are a match to TRBD2. V shed 5 bases, J shed 4 bases, and the junction held 12 bases outside the gene matches. This CDR3 has 16 residues. CDR1 is DFQATT, CDR2 SNEGSKA, per germline (reference sequence). CDR3 nucleotide sequence: TGCAGTGCTGAGGTCGGGCTAGCGGGGTTATACAATGAGCAGTTCTTC. It specifies CSAEVGLAGLYNEQFF.

This clonotype has at least ten counts. The chain recombines TRBV10-3 with TRBJ2-1, with a weak D call TRBD2 (7 bases). CDR1 is ENHRY, CDR2 SYGVKD, per germline. The V gene lost 3 bases and the J gene lost 6 bases, with 12 bases spanning the gap. This CDR3 spans 14 amino acids. The CDR3 DNA follows: TGTGCCATCAGTGATATTAGGGGGGGCAATGAGCAGTTCTTC. Its protein is CAISDIRGGNEQFF.

This clonotype was seen many times. CDR3: CASSLERVETQYF. The CDR3 region has the DNA TGTGCCAGCAGCTTAGAGAGGGTGGAGACCCAGTACTTC. V gene TRBV7-2 combines with J gene TRBJ2-5; D might be TRBD2 (5 bases). Between the trimmed V and J ends, which lost 1 base and 5 bases, there was a span of 8 bases. CDR1 and CDR2 from the germline V gene are SGHTA and FQGNSA. This CDR3 region has 13 residues.

This clonotype was seen ten or more times. This chain links TRBV10-3 with TRBJ2-1; 14 bases fit TRBD2. Germline CDR1 reads ENHRY; CDR2 reads SYGVKD. V dropped 11 bases and J dropped 4; count of bases not matched to a gene: 7. CDR3 size: 15 residues. The CDR3 DNA sequence: TGTGCCGTCACCTGGACTAGCGGGAGGTACAATGAGCAGTTCTTC. Protein sequence: CAVTWTSGRYNEQFF.